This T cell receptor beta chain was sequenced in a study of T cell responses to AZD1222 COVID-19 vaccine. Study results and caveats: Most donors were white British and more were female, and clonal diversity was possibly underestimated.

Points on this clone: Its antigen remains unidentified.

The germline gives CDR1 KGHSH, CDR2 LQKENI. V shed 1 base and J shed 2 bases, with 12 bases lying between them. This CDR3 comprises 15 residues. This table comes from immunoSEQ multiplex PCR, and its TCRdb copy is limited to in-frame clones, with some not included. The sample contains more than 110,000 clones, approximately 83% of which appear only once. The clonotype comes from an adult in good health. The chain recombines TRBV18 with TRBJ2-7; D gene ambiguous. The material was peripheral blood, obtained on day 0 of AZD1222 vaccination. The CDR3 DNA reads TGTGCCAGCTCACCACAAGCCCCTAACCCCTACGAGCAGTACTTC. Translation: CASSPQAPNPYEQYF. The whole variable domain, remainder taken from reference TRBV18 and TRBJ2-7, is NAGVMQNPRHLVRRRGQEARLRCSPMKGHSHVYWYRQLPEEGLKFMVYLQKENIIDESGMPKERFSAEFPKEGPSILRIQQVVRGDSAAYFCASSPQAPNPYEQYFGPGTRLTVT.